This TCR beta chain was profiled in a study of post-analysis software for immune sequencing data. For the study at large: Some patients lacked subtype; others had relapsing-remitting, secondary progressive or progressive-relapsing disease.

This CDR3 comprises 13 residues. The V end was cut by 2 bases, the J end by 10 bases, with 12 bases between. CDR1 is SEHNR, CDR2 FQNEAQ, per germline (reference sequence). Researchers reported that TCR beta cDNA libraries carried unique molecular identifiers. The yield from roughly 1 to 10 million T cells was 500,000 or so cDNA molecules in total. One entry per CDR3 protein, called by TCRdb with MiXCR from the PCR reads. Of approximately 400,000 distinct CDR3 sequences detected, approximately 38% appear once; the ten largest clones hold about an eighth. This clonotype was seen more than once but under ten times. Its antigen is still unknown. Study-level findings and limits: Normalized Chao1 diversity was significantly reduced in patients versus controls. Higher frequency in patients than in controls was seen for about five TRBV segments, with TRBV5-6, TRBV5-1 and TRBV20-1 among them. Samples from a shared batch, those prepared together, strongly co-clustered by F measure.

The V call is TRBV7-9, the J call TRBJ2-1; D is unresolved. The clonotype originates from a girl aged 5-17 years with multiple sclerosis. Sequencing used blood. CDR3 coding DNA: TGTGCCAGCAGCTTACCCCCACGGGTGGAGCAGTTCTTC. It translates to CASSLPPRVEQFF.